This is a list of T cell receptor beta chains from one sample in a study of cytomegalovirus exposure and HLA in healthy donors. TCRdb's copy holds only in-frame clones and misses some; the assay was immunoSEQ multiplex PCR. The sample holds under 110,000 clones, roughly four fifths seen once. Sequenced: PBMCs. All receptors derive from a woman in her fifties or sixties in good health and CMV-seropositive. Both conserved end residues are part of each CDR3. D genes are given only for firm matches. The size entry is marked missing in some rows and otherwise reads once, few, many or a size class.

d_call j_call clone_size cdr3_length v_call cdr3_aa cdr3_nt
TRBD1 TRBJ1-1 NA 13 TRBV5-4 CASSHGPDRGRSF TGTGCCAGCAGTCACGGACCGGACAGGGGCAGGTCCTTT
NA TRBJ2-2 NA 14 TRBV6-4 CASSEQGVGGELFF TGTGCCAGCAGTGAGCAGGGAGTAGGCGGGGAGCTGTTTTTT
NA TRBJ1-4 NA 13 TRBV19 CASKLDSNEKLFF TGTGCCAGTAAATTGGACTCTAATGAAAAACTGTTTTTT
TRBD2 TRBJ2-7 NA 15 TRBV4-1 CASSPTGTRGYEQYF TGCGCCAGCAGCCCAACCGGGACTAGGGGGTACGAGCAGTACTTC
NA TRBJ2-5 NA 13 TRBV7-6 CASSPEVGGTQYF TGTGCCAGCAGCCCGGAGGTAGGGGGGACCCAGTACTTC
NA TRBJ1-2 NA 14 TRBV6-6 CASSYAASNYGYTF TGTGCCAGCAGTTACGCGGCATCCAACTATGGCTACACCTTC
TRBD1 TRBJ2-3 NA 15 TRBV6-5 CASRLTGGDADTQYF TGTGCCAGCAGACTCACAGGGGGCGATGCAGATACGCAGTATTTT
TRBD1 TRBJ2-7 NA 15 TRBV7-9 CSSSYAPGQLDEQYF TGTTCCAGCAGCTACGCCCCGGGACAGCTGGACGAGCAGTACTTC
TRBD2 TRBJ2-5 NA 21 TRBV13 CASSSLSEWASGGDRAETQYF TGTGCCAGCAGCTCGTTGTCCGAGTGGGCTAGCGGGGGGGATCGTGCGGAGACCCAGTACTTC
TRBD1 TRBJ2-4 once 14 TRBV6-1 CASQGTGDWNIQYF TGTGCCAGCCAAGGGACAGGGGATTGGAACATTCAGTACTTC
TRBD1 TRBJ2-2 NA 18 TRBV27 CASSLRGGRGHNTGELFF TGTGCCAGCAGTTTACGAGGGGGCAGGGGGCATAACACCGGGGAGCTGTTTTTT